Detailed here is one T cell receptor (beta chain). The data originate from a study of blood T cell repertoires in COVID-19. Across the study: The United States, Italy and Spain were the sources of the acute and convalescent COVID-19 samples. Nucleic acid was either cDNA or gDNA, and it came from T cells, B-cell-depleted T cells, or PBMCs.

This CDR3 is built from 14 residues. CDR1 MNHEY and CDR2 SMNVEV come from the germline V gene (reference sequence). The trim removed 2 bases at V and 5 bases at J, leaving 3 bases unmatched. Original methodology: Reference gene primers were amplified, and this amplification served to estimate nucleated cell counts. Assay used: immunoSEQ multiplex PCR; TCRdb lists only in-frame clones, some missing. Clone size and V and J calls were adopted from that table, with D and trimming inferred from the DNA. This sample yields more than 65,000 clones, of which 60% to 80% are seen a single time; 15% to 20% belongs to the top ten.

Sequencing used peripheral blood. This sequence joins TRBV27 and TRBJ2-1, with 7 positions matching TRBD2. This clonotype was sampled from a man between 60 and 75 years old with acute or convalescent COVID-19. The DNA for the CDR3 is TGTGCCAGCAGTTTACGGGGGGAAAACAATGAGCAGTTCTTC. Its protein product is CASSLRGENNEQFF.